The 22 T cell receptor beta chains below all came from one sample that was sequenced in a study of T cells expressing NK-cell markers. TCRdb reprocessed the 5' RACE reads and keeps a single row for each CDR3 protein, giving no DNA. The sample table includes around 470,000 distinct CDR3 sequences. Sequenced: blood T cells: a sorted CD56 or NKG2C T cell subset, CD4+ or CD8+ T cells, or bulk PBMC T cells (not recorded which). Source of these receptors: a woman between 50 and 59 years old in good health.

This rearrangement joins TRBV6-1 to TRBJ2-1; TCRdb names TRBD2, which stays unverified in the absence of DNA. CDR3 length equals 14 residues. CDR1 and CDR2 from the germline V gene are MNHNS and SASEGT. The CDR3 reads CASSEEVGLAGEFF.

The gene calls are TRBV11-3 and TRBJ2-6. Germline V CDR1 and CDR2: SGHNT, YENEEA. CDR3 length equals 13 residues. CDR3 residues: CASGITGANVLTF.

The chain couples TRBV20-1 to TRBJ2-1; the D call of TRBD2 rests on TCRdb alone, since no DNA is present to check it. The CDR3 sequence is 14 residues long. Germline CDR1 reads DFQATT; CDR2 reads SNEGSKA (reference sequence). CDR3 in amino acids: CSADPGTFYNEQFF.

The V call is TRBV18, the J call TRBJ2-2; TCRdb designates TRBD1, a call that cannot be tested without DNA. The CDR3 is 16 amino acids. CDR1 is KGHSH and CDR2 is LQKENI in the germline V gene. The CDR3 protein is CASSPLGQGSTGELFF.

The chain links TRBV25-1 to TRBJ2-7; TCRdb picks TRBD1, but there is no DNA to check that call. This CDR3 comprises 15 residues. The V gene's germline CDR1 is MGHDK and CDR2 SYGVNS. The CDR3 sequence: CASSEFGTGGYEQYF.

This sequence joins TRBV4-2 and TRBJ2-1; TCRdb reports TRBD2, a call that lacks DNA to check it against. CDR3 length: 16 residues. Germline lookup yields CDR1 LGHNA and CDR2 YNFKEQ. CDR3 sequence reads: CASSQGRTSGRNEQFF.

The chain employs TRBV10-3 and TRBJ2-1; lacking DNA, the TRBD2 call made by TCRdb goes unchecked. CDR3 length: 16 amino acids. Germline CDR1 ENHRY, CDR2 SYGVKD. CDR3 in amino acids: CAISESASGSYNEQFF.

V usage is TRBV2 and J usage is TRBJ2-5; TCRdb lists TRBD1, though no DNA is available to test this call. CDR1 and CDR2 from the germline V gene are SNHLY and FYNNEI. The CDR3 length is 15 residues. CDR3 loop: CASSEGDVYQETQYF.

The rearrangement links TRBV24-1 to TRBJ1-5; TCRdb designates TRBD1, a call that cannot be tested without DNA. The CDR3 runs to 15 residues. Looked up from germline, CDR1 is KGHDR and CDR2 is SFDVKD. This CDR3 is CATSEGLTGGQPQHF.

This chain connects TRBV20-1 to TRBJ2-7. CDR1 and CDR2 from the germline V gene are DFQATT and SNEGSKA (reference sequence). CDR3 length: 12 amino acids. The CDR3 protein is CSARDTTSPQYF.

This sequence joins TRBV7-2 and TRBJ2-7; TCRdb lists TRBD1, though no DNA is available to test this call. CDR1 is SGHTA, CDR2 FQGNSA, per germline. The CDR3 is 16 amino acids. The CDR3 here is CASSLEDRARVYEQYF. Full variable domain (outside the CDR3, taken from reference TRBV7-2 and TRBJ2-7): GAGVSQSPSNKVTEKGKDVELRCDPISGHTALYWYRQSLGQGLEFLIYFQGNSAPDKSGLPSDRFSAERTGGSVSTLTIQRTQQEDSAVYLCASSLEDRARVYEQYFGPGTRLTVT.

The chain is built from TRBV20-1 and TRBJ2-7; TCRdb's D gene call, TRBD1, goes unchecked for lack of DNA. This CDR3 has 16 residues. Germline V gene sequence: CDR1 DFQATT, CDR2 SNEGSKA (reference sequence). CDR3 amino acids: CSAKAAGTGGRGEQYF.

The chain carries TRBV7-2 and TRBJ1-2; no DNA is available, so the TRBD1 call from TCRdb remains unchecked. CDR3 length equals 14 residues. Germline CDR1 SGHTA, CDR2 FQGNSA. This chain's CDR3 is CASSLSGGAWGYTF.

This sequence joins TRBV10-3 and TRBJ2-4; TCRdb outputs TRBD1, but without DNA this stays unchecked. Germline V CDR1 and CDR2: ENHRY, SYGVKD. CDR3 length: 14 residues. CDR3 protein: CAIAQDPGENIQYF.

The chain couples TRBV29-1 to TRBJ1-5; TCRdb's D call of TRBD1 is untestable without DNA. Germline CDR1 SQVTM, CDR2 ANQGSEA. The CDR3 length is 13 residues. CDR3 amino acids: CSVGAASNQPQHF.

The chain joins TRBV7-8 to TRBJ1-2; absent DNA, TCRdb's TRBD1 call cannot be checked. Germline-derived CDR1 and CDR2 are SGHVS and FQNEAQ. The CDR3 contains 15 residues. The CDR3 is CASSLEGKRNYGYTF. The whole variable domain, remainder taken from reference TRBV7-8 and TRBJ1-2, is GAGVSQSPRYKVAKRGQDVALRCDPISGHVSLFWYQQALGQGPEFLTYFQNEAQLDKSGLPSDRFFAERPEGSVSTLKIQRTQQEDSAVYLCASSLEGKRNYGYTFGSGTRLTVV.

V usage is TRBV3-1 and J usage is TRBJ2-2; the D call from TCRdb, TRBD1, cannot be confirmed without DNA. The germline CDR1 and CDR2 sequences are LGHDT and YNNKEL (reference sequence). The CDR3 extends over 14 amino acids. This CDR3 is CASSRMQGTGELFF.

The V and J genes are TRBV5-1 and TRBJ2-3; the D call from TCRdb, TRBD2, cannot be confirmed without DNA. The CDR3 runs 16 residues. Germline V gene data show CDR1 as SGHRS and CDR2 as YFSETQ. CDR3 region: CASSLAERESKNTQYF. The whole variable domain, filled in from reference TRBV5-1 and TRBJ2-3, reads KAGVTQTPRYLIKTRGQQVTLSCSPISGHRSVSWYQQTPGQGLQFLFEYFSETQRNKGNFPGRFSGRQFSNSRSEMNVSTLELGDSALYLCASSLAERESKNTQYFGPGTRLTVL.

The genes are TRBV3-1 and TRBJ2-1. Germline V gene lookup returns CDR1 LGHDT and CDR2 YNNKEL (reference sequence). The CDR3 has 14 amino acids. The CDR3 is CASSQDGRYNEQFF.

V is TRBV7-8 and J is TRBJ2-1; the TCRdb D gene call, TRBD2, has no DNA to confirm it. Germline V lookup: CDR1 SGHVS, CDR2 FQNEAQ. This CDR3 comprises 17 residues. This chain's CDR3 is CASSLSVAGSSYNEQFF. Based on the CDR3 plus reference TRBV7-8 and TRBJ2-1, the full variable domain is GAGVSQSPRYKVAKRGQDVALRCDPISGHVSLFWYQQALGQGPEFLTYFQNEAQLDKSGLPSDRFFAERPEGSVSTLKIQRTQQEDSAVYLCASSLSVAGSSYNEQFFGPGTRLTVL.

This chain connects TRBV5-1 to TRBJ2-2; TCRdb's D call, TRBD2, is unchecked because there is no DNA. Germline-derived CDR1 and CDR2 are SGHRS and YFSETQ. The CDR3 has 18 amino acids. CDR3 amino acids: CASSFGLAGGVVSGELFF.

The chain uses TRBV3-1 and TRBJ2-2; the TCRdb call, TRBD2, lacks DNA for checking. The CDR3 spans 18 residues. Germline-derived CDR1 and CDR2 are LGHDT and YNNKEL (reference sequence). CDR3 residues: CASSRAKLAGGVTGELFF.